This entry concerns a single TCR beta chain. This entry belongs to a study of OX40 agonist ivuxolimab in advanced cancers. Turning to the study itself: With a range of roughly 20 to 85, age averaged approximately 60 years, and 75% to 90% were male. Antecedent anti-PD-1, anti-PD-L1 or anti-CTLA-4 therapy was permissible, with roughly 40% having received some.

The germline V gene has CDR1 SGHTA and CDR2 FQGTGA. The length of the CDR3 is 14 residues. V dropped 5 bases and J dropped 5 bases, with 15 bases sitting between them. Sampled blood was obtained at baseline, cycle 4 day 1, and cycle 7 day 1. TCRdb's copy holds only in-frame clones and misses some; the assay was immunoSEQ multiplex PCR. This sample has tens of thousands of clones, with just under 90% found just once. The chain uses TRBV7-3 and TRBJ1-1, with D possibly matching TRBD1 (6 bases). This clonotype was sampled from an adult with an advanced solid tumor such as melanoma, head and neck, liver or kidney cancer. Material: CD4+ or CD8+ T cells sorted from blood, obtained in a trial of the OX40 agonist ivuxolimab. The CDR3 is CASSLGPGATEAFF. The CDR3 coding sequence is TGTGCCAGCAGCCTCGGCCCGGGGGCGACTGAAGCTTTCTTT.